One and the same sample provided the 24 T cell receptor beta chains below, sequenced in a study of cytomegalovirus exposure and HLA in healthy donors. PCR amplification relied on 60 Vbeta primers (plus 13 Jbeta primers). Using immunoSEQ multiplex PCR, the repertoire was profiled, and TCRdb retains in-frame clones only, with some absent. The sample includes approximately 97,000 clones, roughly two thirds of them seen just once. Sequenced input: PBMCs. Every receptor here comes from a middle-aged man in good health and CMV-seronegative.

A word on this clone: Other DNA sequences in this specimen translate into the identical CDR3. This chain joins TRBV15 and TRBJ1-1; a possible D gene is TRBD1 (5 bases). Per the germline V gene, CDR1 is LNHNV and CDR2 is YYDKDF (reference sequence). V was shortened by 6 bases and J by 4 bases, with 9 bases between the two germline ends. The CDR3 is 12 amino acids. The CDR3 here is CATRGRGTEAFF. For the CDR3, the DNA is TGTGCCACCAGGGGGAGGGGCACTGAAGCTTTCTTT.

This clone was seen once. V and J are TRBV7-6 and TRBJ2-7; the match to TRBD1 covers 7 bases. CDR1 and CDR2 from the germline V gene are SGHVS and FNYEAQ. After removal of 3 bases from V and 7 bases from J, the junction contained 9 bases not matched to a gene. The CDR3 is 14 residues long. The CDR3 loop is CASSLGGRGSEQYF. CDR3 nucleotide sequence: TGTGCCAGCAGCTTGGGCGGCAGGGGGAGTGAGCAGTACTTC.

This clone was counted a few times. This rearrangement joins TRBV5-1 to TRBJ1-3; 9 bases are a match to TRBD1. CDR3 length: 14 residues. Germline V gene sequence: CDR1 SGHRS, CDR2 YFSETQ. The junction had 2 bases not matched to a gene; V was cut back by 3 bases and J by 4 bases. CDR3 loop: CASSSTGGGNTIYF. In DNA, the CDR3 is TGCGCCAGCAGCTCGACAGGGGGAGGAAACACCATATATTTT.

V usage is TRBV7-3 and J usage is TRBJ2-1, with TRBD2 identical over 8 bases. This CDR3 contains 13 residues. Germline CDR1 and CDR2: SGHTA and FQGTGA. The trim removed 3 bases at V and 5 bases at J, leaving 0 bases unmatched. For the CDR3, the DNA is TGTGCCAGCAGCTTGCGGGGGGACAATGAGCAGTTCTTC. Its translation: CASSLRGDNEQFF.

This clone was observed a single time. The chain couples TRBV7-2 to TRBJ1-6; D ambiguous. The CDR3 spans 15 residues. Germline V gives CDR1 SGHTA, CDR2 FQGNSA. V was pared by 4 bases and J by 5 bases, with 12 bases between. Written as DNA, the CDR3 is TGTGCCAGCAGCTCCGACACCCCGCATAATTCACCCCTCCACTTT. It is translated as CASSSDTPHNSPLHF.

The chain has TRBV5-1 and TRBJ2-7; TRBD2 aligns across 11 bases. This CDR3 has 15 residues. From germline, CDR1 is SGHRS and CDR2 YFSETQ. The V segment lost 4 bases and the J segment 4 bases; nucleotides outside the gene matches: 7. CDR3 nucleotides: TGCGCCAGCAGCACAGGACTAGCGGGTGCTTACGAGCAGTACTTC. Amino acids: CASSTGLAGAYEQYF. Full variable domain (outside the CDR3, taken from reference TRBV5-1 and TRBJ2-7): KAGVTQTPRYLIKTRGQQVTLSCSPISGHRSVSWYQQTPGQGLQFLFEYFSETQRNKGNFPGRFSGRQFSNSRSEMNVSTLELGDSALYLCASSTGLAGAYEQYFGPGTRLTVT.

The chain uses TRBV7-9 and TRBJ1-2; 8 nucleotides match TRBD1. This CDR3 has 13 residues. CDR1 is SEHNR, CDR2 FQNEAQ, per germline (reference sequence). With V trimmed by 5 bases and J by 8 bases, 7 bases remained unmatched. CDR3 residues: CASSTGTGSGYTF. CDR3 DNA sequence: TGTGCCAGCAGCACCGGGACAGGTTCGGGCTACACCTTC.

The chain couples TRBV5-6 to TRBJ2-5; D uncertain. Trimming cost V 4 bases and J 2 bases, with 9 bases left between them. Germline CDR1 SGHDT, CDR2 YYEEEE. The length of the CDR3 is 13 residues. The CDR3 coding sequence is TGTGCCAGCAGCCCCCCAACTCAAGAGACCCAGTACTTC. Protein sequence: CASSPPTQETQYF. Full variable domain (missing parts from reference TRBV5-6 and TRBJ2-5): DAGVTQSPTHLIKTRGQQVTLRCSPKSGHDTVSWYQQALGQGPQFIFQYYEEEERQRGNFPDRFSGHQFPNYSSELNVNALLLGDSALYLCASSPPTQETQYFGPGTRLLVL.

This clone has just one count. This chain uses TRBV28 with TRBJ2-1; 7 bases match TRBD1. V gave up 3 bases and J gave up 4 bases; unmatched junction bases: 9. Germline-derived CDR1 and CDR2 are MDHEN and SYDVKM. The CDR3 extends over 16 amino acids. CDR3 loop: CASSLTGWGHYNEQFF. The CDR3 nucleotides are TGTGCCAGCAGTTTGACAGGGTGGGGGCATTACAATGAGCAGTTCTTC.

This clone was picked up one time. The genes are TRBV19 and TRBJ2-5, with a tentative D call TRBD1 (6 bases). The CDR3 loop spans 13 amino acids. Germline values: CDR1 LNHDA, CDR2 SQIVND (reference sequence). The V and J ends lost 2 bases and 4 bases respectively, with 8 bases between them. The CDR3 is CASSIQGRETQYF. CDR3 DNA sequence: TGTGCCAGTAGTATACAGGGGAGAGAGACCCAGTACTTC.

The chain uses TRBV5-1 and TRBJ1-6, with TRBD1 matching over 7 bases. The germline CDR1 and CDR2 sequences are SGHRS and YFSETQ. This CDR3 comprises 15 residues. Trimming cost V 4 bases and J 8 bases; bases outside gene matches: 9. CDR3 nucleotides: TGCGCCAGCAGCCACGGCTTGGGACAGTATTCACCCCTCCACTTT. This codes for CASSHGLGQYSPLHF.

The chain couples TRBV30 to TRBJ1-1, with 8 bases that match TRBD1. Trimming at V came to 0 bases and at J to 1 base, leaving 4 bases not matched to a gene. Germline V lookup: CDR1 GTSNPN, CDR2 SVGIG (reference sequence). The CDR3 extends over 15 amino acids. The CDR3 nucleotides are TGTGCCTGGAGTGTACAGGGGGGGCGGAACACTGAAGCTTTCTTT. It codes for CAWSVQGGRNTEAFF.

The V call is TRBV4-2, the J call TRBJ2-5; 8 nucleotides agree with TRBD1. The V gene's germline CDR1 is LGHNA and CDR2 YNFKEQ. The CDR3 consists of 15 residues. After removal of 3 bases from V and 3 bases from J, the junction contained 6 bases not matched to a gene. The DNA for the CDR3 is TGTGCCAGCAGCCAGCTCAGGGGGCCGAAAGAGACCCAGTACTTC. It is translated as CASSQLRGPKETQYF.

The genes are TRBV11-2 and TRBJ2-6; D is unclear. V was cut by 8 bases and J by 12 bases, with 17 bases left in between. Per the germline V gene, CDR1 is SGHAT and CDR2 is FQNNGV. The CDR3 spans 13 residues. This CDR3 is CASCPYETPVLTF. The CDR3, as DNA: TGTGCCAGCTGCCCCTACGAGACACCCGTCCTGACTTTC.

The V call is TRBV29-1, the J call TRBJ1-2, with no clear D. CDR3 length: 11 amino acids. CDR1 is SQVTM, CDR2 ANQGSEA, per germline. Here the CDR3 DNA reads TGCAGTGCGTACTTAGGGAGCGGCTACACCTTC. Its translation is CSAYLGSGYTF. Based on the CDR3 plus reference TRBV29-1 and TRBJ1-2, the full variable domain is SAVISQKPSRDICQRGTSLTIQCQVDSQVTMMFWYRQQPGQSLTLIATANQGSEATYESGFVIDKFPISRPNLTFSTLTVSNMSPEDSSIYLCSAYLGSGYTFGSGTRLTVV.

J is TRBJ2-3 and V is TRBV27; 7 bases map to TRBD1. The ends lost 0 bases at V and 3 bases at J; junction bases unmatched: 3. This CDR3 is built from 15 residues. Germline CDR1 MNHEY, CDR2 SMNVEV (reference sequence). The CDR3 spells CASSLSKGATDTQYF. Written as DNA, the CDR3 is TGTGCCAGCAGTTTATCGAAGGGGGCTACAGATACGCAGTATTTT.

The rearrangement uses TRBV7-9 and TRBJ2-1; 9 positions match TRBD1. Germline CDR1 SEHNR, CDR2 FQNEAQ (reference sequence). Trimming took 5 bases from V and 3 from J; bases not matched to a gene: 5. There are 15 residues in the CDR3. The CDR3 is CASSRRDRDYNEQFF. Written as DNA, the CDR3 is TGTGCCAGCAGCCGCCGGGACAGGGACTACAATGAGCAGTTCTTC.

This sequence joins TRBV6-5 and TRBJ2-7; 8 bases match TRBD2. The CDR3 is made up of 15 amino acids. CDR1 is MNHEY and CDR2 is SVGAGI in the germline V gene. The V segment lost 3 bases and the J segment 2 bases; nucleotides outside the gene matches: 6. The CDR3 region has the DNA TGTGCCAGCAGTTATTATAGCGGGGCCACCTACGAGCAGTACTTC. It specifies CASSYYSGATYEQYF.

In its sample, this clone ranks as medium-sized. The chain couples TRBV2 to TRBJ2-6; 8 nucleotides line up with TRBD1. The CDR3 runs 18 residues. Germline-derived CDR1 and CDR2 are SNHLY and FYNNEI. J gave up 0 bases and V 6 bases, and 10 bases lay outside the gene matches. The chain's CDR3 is CASSLRTGHSSGANVLTF. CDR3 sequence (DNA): TGTGCCAGCAGCTTAAGGACAGGGCACAGCTCTGGGGCCAACGTCCTGACTTTC.

DNA of the CDR3: TGTGCCAGCACCGGGTTCGGGGAAGGGGAGACCCAGTACTTC. Amino acid sequence: CASTGFGEGETQYF. The chain employs TRBV2 and TRBJ2-5, with D perhaps matching TRBD2 (5 bases). Germline V gives CDR1 SNHLY, CDR2 FYNNEI. V gave up 7 bases and J gave up 5 bases, with 17 bases separating them. The CDR3 is 14 amino acids.

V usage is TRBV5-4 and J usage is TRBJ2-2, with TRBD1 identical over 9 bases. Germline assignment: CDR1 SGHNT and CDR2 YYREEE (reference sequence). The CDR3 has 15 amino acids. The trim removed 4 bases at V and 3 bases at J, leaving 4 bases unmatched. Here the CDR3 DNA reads TGTGCCAGCAGCCGGGGACAGGGACACACCGGGGAGCTGTTTTTT. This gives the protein CASSRGQGHTGELFF.

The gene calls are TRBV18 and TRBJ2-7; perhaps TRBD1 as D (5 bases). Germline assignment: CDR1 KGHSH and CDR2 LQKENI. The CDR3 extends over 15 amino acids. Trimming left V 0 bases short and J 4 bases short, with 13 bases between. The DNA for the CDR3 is TGTGCCAGCTCACCACCGGCAGGGAATCTATACGAGCAGTACTTC. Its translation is CASSPPAGNLYEQYF.

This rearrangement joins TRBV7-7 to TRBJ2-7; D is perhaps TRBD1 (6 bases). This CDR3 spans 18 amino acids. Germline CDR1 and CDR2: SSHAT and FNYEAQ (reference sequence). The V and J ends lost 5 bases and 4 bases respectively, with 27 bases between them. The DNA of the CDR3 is TGTGCCAGCAGCCTTAACGCTGAAAGACAGGAACCCAGGTACGAGCAGTACTTC. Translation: CASSLNAERQEPRYEQYF.

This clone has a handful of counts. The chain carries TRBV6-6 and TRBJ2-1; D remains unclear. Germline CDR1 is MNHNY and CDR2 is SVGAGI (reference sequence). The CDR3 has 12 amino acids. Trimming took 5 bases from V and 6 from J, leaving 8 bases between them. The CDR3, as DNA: TGTGCCAGCAGTCCTCGCGTCAATGAGCAGTTCTTC. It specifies CASSPRVNEQFF.